The clone carrying this T cell receptor beta chain has just a few counts. Its antigen is unknown. This sample was included in a study of spatial heterogeneity in lung cancer. The germline gives CDR1 SGHTA, CDR2 FQGNSA. V lost 5 bases, J lost 6 bases, and 5 bases lay in between. This CDR3 contains 12 residues. Indicated time point: blood at routine non-recurrence follow-up after resection. Sequencing was performed on whole RNA extracted from tumor and nontumor lung tissue, or from frozen PBMC, and the material was left unsorted. General study results and limits: Ubiquitous, expanded tumor-derived TCRs were more frequently observed in blood at resection than at follow-up.

Every TCR cDNA molecule bore its own unique molecular identifier. MiXCR was run by TCRdb on the 5' RACE reads, yielding one entry per CDR3 protein. This sample has under 150,000 distinct CDR3 sequences; roughly 10% occur once, and the top ten carry 20% to 25%. This specimen consisted of PBMCs, obtained at follow-up. The chain is built from TRBV7-2 and TRBJ1-6, with D hard to call. This TCR derives from a female donor with early-stage non-small cell lung cancer. The CDR3 loop is CASSVPNSPLHF. The CDR3 DNA reads as TGTGCCAGCAGCGTACCTAATTCACCCCTCCACTTT.